Below are 28 T cell receptor beta chains sequenced from a single sample in a study of OX40 agonist ivuxolimab in advanced cancers. Clones were read by immunoSEQ multiplex PCR, and TCRdb kept only the in-frame ones, dropping some. The table has 100,000 to 120,000 clones, roughly 87% seen once; the top ten hold 0.27%. The sequences come from CD4+ or CD8+ T cells sorted from blood, collected in a trial of the OX40 agonist ivuxolimab. These receptors originate from an adult with an advanced solid tumor such as melanoma, head and neck, liver or kidney cancer.

The chain combines TRBV4-1 with TRBJ2-7; no clear D gene. V was clipped by 4 bases and J by 0 bases, with 4 bases between them. The CDR3 runs to 12 residues. CDR1 is MGHRA, CDR2 YSYEKL, per germline. CDR3 in DNA: TGCGCCAGCAGCCCAGGCTCCTACGAGCAGTACTTC. It translates to CASSPGSYEQYF.

This sequence joins TRBV2 and TRBJ1-6; TRBD1 is a possible D gene (5 bases). V lost 6 bases, J lost 11 bases, and 20 bases lay in between. This CDR3 has 15 amino acids. From germline, CDR1 is SNHLY and CDR2 FYNNEI. The CDR3 protein is CASSLSRPTGAPLHF. The CDR3 nucleotides are TGTGCCAGCAGCTTAAGCCGGCCCACGGGGGCACCCCTCCACTTT. The complete variable domain, with remaining parts taken from reference TRBV2 and TRBJ1-6, reads EPEVTQTPSHQVTQMGQEVILRCVPISNHLYFYWYRQILGQKVEFLVSFYNNEISEKSEIFDDQFSVERPDGSNFTLKIRSTKLEDSAMYFCASSLSRPTGAPLHFGNGTRLTVT.

This clone was observed once. The chain couples TRBV5-6 to TRBJ2-1, with no clear D. Germline lookup yields CDR1 SGHDT and CDR2 YYEEEE. This CDR3 comprises 13 residues. V was cut by 0 bases and J by 8 bases, with 9 bases left in between. The CDR3, as DNA: TGTGCCAGCAGCTTGGCGCCCCGGGATGAGCAGTTCTTC. Translation gives CASSLAPRDEQFF.

This clone has just one count. V is TRBV5-4 and J is TRBJ2-1; 11 bases are shared with TRBD2. Germline-derived CDR1 and CDR2 are SGHNT and YYREEE (reference sequence). The V segment lost 5 bases and the J segment 7 bases; nucleotides outside the gene matches: 8. This CDR3 has 15 amino acids. CDR3 residues: CASSLAGGPRNEQFF. DNA of the CDR3: TGTGCCAGCAGTTTAGCGGGAGGGCCAAGGAATGAGCAGTTCTTC.

The chain links TRBV5-1 to TRBJ1-1; D gene ambiguous. Germline V lookup: CDR1 SGHRS, CDR2 YFSETQ. Trimming cost V 1 base and J 0 bases, with 16 bases left between them. CDR3 length: 17 amino acids. The CDR3 loop is CASSLRQAGRVNTEAFF. CDR3 coding DNA: TGCGCCAGCAGCTTGAGGCAGGCCGGTCGGGTGAACACTGAAGCTTTCTTT.

V gene TRBV6-6 combines with J gene TRBJ1-2, with a possible D match to TRBD1 (6 bases). Germline V gene lookup returns CDR1 MNHNY and CDR2 SVGAGI (reference sequence). V shed 2 bases and J shed 4 bases, with 11 bases lying between them. The CDR3 totals 14 residues. CDR3 sequence (DNA): TGTGCCAGCAGTTACAAACGGACAGTCTATGGCTACACCTTC. Protein product: CASSYKRTVYGYTF.

The chain employs TRBV4-3 and TRBJ1-4; 8 bases fit TRBD1. Germline V CDR1 and CDR2: LGHNA, YSLEER. Losses at the gene ends were 4 bases for V and 3 bases for J; bases not matched to a gene: 10. The CDR3 totals 17 residues. CDR3 nucleotide sequence: TGCGCCAGCAGCCGGGACTATCAGGGGGCGTCTAATGAAAAACTGTTTTTT. Translation: CASSRDYQGASNEKLFF.

The count of this clone is one. The chain links TRBV6-5 to TRBJ1-5; D call uncertain. The CDR3 covers 13 residues. The germline V and J ends were trimmed by 6 bases and 1 base, with 7 bases remaining between them. CDR1 and CDR2 from the germline V gene are MNHEY and SVGAGI. CDR3 sequence: CASRQPSNQPQHF. CDR3 in DNA: TGTGCCAGCAGACAACCCAGCAATCAGCCCCAGCATTTT.

For this clone: At one of its ends the junction is not consistent with the germline gene, which may arise from a read error. The chain recombines TRBV15 with TRBJ2-7, with 7 bases identical to TRBD1. The CDR3 is 14 residues long. Germline V gene sequence: CDR1 LNHNV, CDR2 YYDKDF (reference sequence). CDR3 sequence: CATSREQGSYEQYF. CDR3 in DNA: TGTGCCACCAGCCGAGAACAGGGGTCCTACGAGCAGTACTTC.

V and J are TRBV30 and TRBJ1-5; D not resolved. From germline, CDR1 is GTSNPN and CDR2 SVGIG (reference sequence). The CDR3 sequence is 13 residues long. The V and J ends lost 2 bases and 3 bases respectively, with 8 bases between them. This CDR3 is CAWSPRINQPQHF. In DNA, the CDR3 is TGTGCCTGGAGTCCTCGGATCAATCAGCCCCAGCATTTT.

The chain uses TRBV18 and TRBJ1-3; D unresolved. The CDR3 spans 14 residues. Germline lookup yields CDR1 KGHSH and CDR2 LQKENI. Trimming shortened V by 3 bases and J by 1 base, and 7 bases separated the two germline ends. The CDR3 bases are TGTGCCAGCTCACCGGGCCCATCTGGAAACACCATATATTTT. Translating gives CASSPGPSGNTIYF.

The chain joins TRBV6-6 to TRBJ1-4; D uncertain. The germline V gene encodes CDR1 MNHNY and CDR2 SVGAGI (reference sequence). The CDR3 runs to 15 residues. V was cut by 0 bases and J by 0 bases, with 5 bases left in between. The CDR3 is CASSYSVSTNEKLFF. CDR3 DNA: TGTGCCAGCAGTTACTCGGTCTCAACTAATGAAAAACTGTTTTTT.

The V and J genes are TRBV6-1 and TRBJ2-7; D may be TRBD1 (5 bases). Per the germline V gene, CDR1 is MNHNS and CDR2 is SASEGT. The CDR3 has 15 amino acids. With 7 bases removed from V and 5 bases from J, the gap between germline ends came to 21 bases. The CDR3 region has the DNA TGTGCCAGCACCCGCCCAGGGTGGGGTTTGGACGAGCAGTACTTC. Its translation: CASTRPGWGLDEQYF.

This chain links TRBV7-9 with TRBJ1-4; D not certain. Trimming removed 0 bases at V and 4 bases at J, with 9 bases between. The CDR3 extends over 15 amino acids. Germline lookup yields CDR1 SEHNR and CDR2 FQNEAQ (reference sequence). This CDR3 reads CASSLAVSFNEKLFF. CDR3 bases: TGTGCCAGCAGCTTAGCAGTCAGCTTTAATGAAAAACTGTTTTTT.

The gene calls are TRBV6-6 and TRBJ1-3; TRBD1 matches 8 bases. CDR1 is MNHNY and CDR2 is SVGAGI in the germline V gene (reference sequence). V was pared by 10 bases and J by 4 bases, with 6 bases of the junction left unmatched. This CDR3 is built from 13 residues. CDR3 coding DNA: TGTGCCACCCTGACAGGGGTCGGAAACACCATATATTTT. This translates into CATLTGVGNTIYF.

CDR3 sequence reads: CSETSGGLKETQYF. CDR3 sequence (DNA): TGCAGCGAGACTAGCGGGGGACTGAAAGAGACCCAGTACTTC. This chain uses TRBV29-1 with TRBJ2-5; 12 nucleotides match TRBD2. Germline CDR1 reads SQVTM; CDR2 reads ANQGSEA. Unmatched junction bases numbered 6, after V lost 7 bases and J lost 3 bases. The CDR3 sequence is 14 residues long. Looking up the rest from reference TRBV29-1 and TRBJ2-5 gives the full variable domain: SAVISQKPSRDICQRGTSLTIQCQVDSQVTMMFWYRQQPGQSLTLIATANQGSEATYESGFVIDKFPISRPNLTFSTLTVSNMSPEDSSIYLCSETSGGLKETQYFGPGTRLLVL.

The chain links TRBV5-1 to TRBJ2-7, with a tentative D call TRBD1 (6 bases). V was shortened by 4 bases and J by 7 bases, with 27 bases between the two germline ends. CDR1 SGHRS and CDR2 YFSETQ come from the germline V gene. The CDR3 loop spans 17 amino acids. The CDR3 here is CASSLKGVRDQRWEQYF. The DNA of the CDR3 is TGCGCCAGCAGCCTTAAGGGGGTACGGGACCAGAGATGGGAGCAGTACTTC.

CDR3 region: CASSEQDQSNQPQHF. In nucleotides, the CDR3 is TGCGCCAGCAGTGAACAGGACCAGAGCAATCAGCCCCAGCATTTT. V usage is TRBV10-2 and J usage is TRBJ1-5, with D tentatively TRBD1 (5 bases). The ends were cut back, 3 bases at V and 1 base at J, with 10 bases in the middle. CDR3 length: 15 amino acids. Germline V lookup: CDR1 WSHSY, CDR2 SAAADI.

This clone was detected once. The J gene is TRBJ2-3, the V gene TRBV19; TRBD1 agrees at 9 bases. After removal of 5 bases from V and 3 bases from J, the junction contained 3 bases not matched to a gene. This CDR3 has 14 amino acids. Germline V gene lookup returns CDR1 LNHDA and CDR2 SQIVND (reference sequence). This CDR3 reads CASSQGQGTDTQYF. The CDR3 DNA sequence: TGTGCCAGTAGTCAGGGACAGGGAACAGATACGCAGTATTTT.

DNA for the CDR3: TGTGCCAGCAGCTTAGGAGGGGACCAAGAGACCCAGTACTTC. Translated, it gives CASSLGGDQETQYF. The chain couples TRBV7-2 to TRBJ2-5, with D tentatively TRBD1 or TRBD2 (5 bases each). V lost 1 base and J 0 bases, leaving 6 bases between the germline ends. The CDR3 runs to 14 residues. CDR1 is SGHTA, CDR2 FQGNSA, per germline.

This chain connects TRBV28 to TRBJ2-7, with D possibly being TRBD2 (6 bases). The length of the CDR3 is 14 residues. The V gene's germline CDR1 is MDHEN and CDR2 SYDVKM. V lost 6 bases, J lost 4 bases, and 16 bases lay in between. CDR3 in DNA: TGTGCCAGCAGAGGTGGTGGGGACTGGTACGAGCAGTACTTC. This encodes CASRGGGDWYEQYF.

The CDR3 DNA sequence: TGTGCCAGTAGTCCTTCAGGTGCTACCTACGAGCAGTACTTC. The encoded protein is CASSPSGATYEQYF. The chain employs TRBV19 and TRBJ2-7; no firm D call. The CDR3 has 14 residues. Germline values: CDR1 LNHDA, CDR2 SQIVND (reference sequence). V was cut by 5 bases and J by 2 bases, with 13 bases left in between. The full variable domain, its missing parts supplied by reference TRBV19 and TRBJ2-7, is DGGITQSPKYLFRKEGQNVTLSCEQNLNHDAMYWYRQDPGQGLRLIYYSQIVNDFQKGDIAEGYSVSREKKESFPLTVTSAQKNPTAFYLCASSPSGATYEQYFGPGTRLTVT.

The V call is TRBV7-6, the J call TRBJ1-1, with D uncertain. Germline assignment: CDR1 SGHVS and CDR2 FNYEAQ. The CDR3 contains 14 residues. V was trimmed by 0 bases and J by 3 bases, leaving 8 bases between them. The CDR3 is CASSLAADYTEAFF. The CDR3 DNA follows: TGTGCCAGCAGCTTAGCTGCCGATTACACTGAAGCTTTCTTT.

This chain uses TRBV11-3 with TRBJ2-1, with D unresolved. CDR3 length: 13 residues. The germline V gene has CDR1 SGHNT and CDR2 YENEEA. Trimming removed 0 bases from V and 10 bases from J, with 10 bases in between. The chain's CDR3 is CASSLDNSNEQFF. The CDR3 DNA is TGTGCCAGCAGCTTAGACAACAGCAACGAGCAGTTCTTC.

The chain uses TRBV6-1 and TRBJ2-3; D call uncertain. CDR1 and CDR2 (germline): MNHNS, SASEGT. This CDR3 region has 14 residues. V lost 7 bases to trimming and J lost 2 bases, with 13 bases between them. The CDR3 spells CASNYYAPTDTQYF. Written as DNA, the CDR3 is TGTGCCAGCAATTATTATGCCCCCACAGATACGCAGTATTTT.

The chain has TRBV5-1 and TRBJ1-6; 10 bases map to TRBD1. CDR1 is SGHRS, CDR2 YFSETQ, per germline. The CDR3 loop spans 15 amino acids. V lost 3 bases and J lost 10; bases outside the gene matches: 7. The CDR3 DNA reads TGCGCCAGCAGCTCGGGACAGGGGTTCGACTCACCCCTCCACTTT. The encoded protein is CASSSGQGFDSPLHF.

The rearrangement joins TRBV7-3 to TRBJ2-1; 9 nucleotides line up with TRBD2. The CDR3 is 17 residues long. Germline V gene data show CDR1 as SGHTA and CDR2 as FQGTGA. With 5 bases clipped from V and 9 bases from J, the junction kept 17 bases outside the gene matches. CDR3 region: CASSHQAGGEASGEQFF. In nucleotides, the CDR3 is TGTGCCAGCAGCCACCAAGCGGGAGGAGAAGCTAGCGGTGAGCAGTTCTTC.

The V and J genes are TRBV27 and TRBJ2-6; no clear D. From germline, CDR1 is MNHEY and CDR2 SMNVEV (reference sequence). V was pared by 4 bases and J by 0 bases, with 13 bases between. This CDR3 region has 17 residues. The CDR3 region has the DNA TGTGCCAGCAGTTACGAGCCGAAATACTCTGGGGCCAACGTCCTGACTTTC. It translates to CASSYEPKYSGANVLTF.